What follows are 27 T cell receptor beta chains derived from one specimen sequenced in a study of cytomegalovirus exposure and HLA in healthy donors. Vbeta (60) and Jbeta (13) primers were used in the PCR. Clones were sequenced by immunoSEQ multiplex PCR, and TCRdb holds only the in-frame ones, with some missing. The sample features about 140,000 clones, with under 3.5% in its top ten. Sequencing was carried out using PBMCs. The receptors come from a man aged 40-49 years in good health and CMV-seronegative.

The chain recombines TRBV6-5 with TRBJ2-4, with D perhaps matching TRBD2 (5 bases). CDR3 length equals 15 residues. The V and J ends lost 0 bases and 7 bases respectively, with 13 bases between them. Germline V lookup: CDR1 MNHEY, CDR2 SVGAGI. Here the CDR3 reads CASSYSPGTSNIQYF. The CDR3 nucleotides read TGTGCCAGCAGTTACTCCCCGGGAACGTCGAACATTCAGTACTTC.

CDR3 amino acids: CASSPLVGGTGELFF. The CDR3 DNA reads as TGTGCCAGCAGCCCCTTAGTAGGGGGCACCGGGGAGCTGTTTTTT. The chain employs TRBV7-2 and TRBJ2-2, with D possibly matching TRBD1 (6 bases). Per the germline V gene, CDR1 is SGHTA and CDR2 is FQGNSA. The CDR3 has 15 residues. Trimming took 5 bases from V and 4 from J, leaving 14 bases between them.

The chain employs TRBV28 and TRBJ1-5; 7 positions match TRBD1. Germline V gene lookup returns CDR1 MDHEN and CDR2 SYDVKM. This CDR3 region has 16 residues. Trimming took 3 bases from V and 7 from J; bases not matched to a gene: 12. Here the CDR3 DNA reads TGTGCCAGCAGTTTCGGTAGGGGGCGTGTGGAACAGCCCCAGCATTTT. Amino acid sequence: CASSFGRGRVEQPQHF.

The chain is built from TRBV27 and TRBJ1-6; D possibly corresponds to TRBD1 (5 bases). The germline V and J ends were trimmed by 3 bases and 14 bases, with 14 bases remaining between them. This CDR3 has 13 residues. CDR1 is MNHEY, CDR2 SMNVEV, per germline (reference sequence). The CDR3 reads CASSFPAQGTLHF. The CDR3 region has the DNA TGTGCCAGCAGTTTCCCGGCCCAGGGAACCCTCCACTTT.

The V gene is TRBV7-9, the J gene TRBJ1-2; tentative D call: TRBD1 (6 bases). The germline V gene has CDR1 SEHNR and CDR2 FQNEAQ (reference sequence). Trimming stripped 4 bases from V and 11 bases from J, with 17 bases between. The CDR3 sequence is 13 residues long. CDR3 bases: TGTGCCAGCAGCTCCCGCGCGGGCCAGGGGTACACCTTC. Translation gives CASSSRAGQGYTF.

The chain couples TRBV11-2 to TRBJ1-6; D unclear. Trimming left V 1 base short and J 7 bases short, with 5 bases between. The length of the CDR3 is 13 residues. Germline V gene lookup returns CDR1 SGHAT and CDR2 FQNNGV. The CDR3: CASSLVRNSPLHF. Here the CDR3 DNA reads TGTGCCAGCAGCTTAGTACGGAATTCACCCCTCCACTTT.

The rearrangement links TRBV7-9 to TRBJ2-1; TRBD2 might be the D (7 bases). This CDR3 contains 18 residues. Trimming took off 3 bases at V and 2 bases at J, with 20 bases between the two ends. From germline, CDR1 is SEHNR and CDR2 FQNEAQ (reference sequence). The CDR3 bases are TGTGCCAGCAGCTTCAGGGGAGGGTCCTTACCCCCCTACAATGAGCAGTTCTTC. Protein sequence: CASSFRGGSLPPYNEQFF.

J is TRBJ2-2 and V is TRBV7-2; D unresolved. CDR1 is SGHTA and CDR2 is FQGNSA in the germline V gene. This CDR3 is 14 amino acids long. V was shortened by 1 base and J by 4 bases, with 7 bases between the two germline ends. This CDR3 is CASSLGTITGELFF. For the CDR3, the DNA is TGTGCCAGCAGCTTAGGAACAATCACCGGGGAGCTGTTTTTT.

The chain has TRBV7-9 and TRBJ2-7, with 7 bases fitting TRBD1. J was trimmed by 4 bases and V by 2 bases; bases with no gene match: 5. This CDR3 is built from 14 residues. Per germline, CDR1 SEHNR and CDR2 FQNEAQ (reference sequence). The CDR3 DNA follows: TGTGCCAGCAGCTTAACAGGGGTAGGGTACGAGCAGTACTTC. Its translation is CASSLTGVGYEQYF.

This chain uses TRBV11-1 with TRBJ2-7; 9 nucleotides agree with TRBD2. Trimming removed 5 bases from V and 1 base from J; junction bases left unmatched: 6. Germline CDR1 is SGHAT and CDR2 is FQDESV (reference sequence). This CDR3 has 15 residues. The CDR3 spells CASSPGTSKSYEQYF. For the CDR3, the DNA is TGTGCCAGCAGCCCAGGGACTAGCAAGTCCTACGAGCAGTACTTC.

As to this clone: At the DNA level, this CDR3 is encoded by other sequences in the same sample as well. J is TRBJ1-5 and V is TRBV18, with D maybe TRBD1 (5 bases). This CDR3 has 15 amino acids. Trimming removed 1 base at V and 4 bases at J, with 11 bases between. In germline, CDR1 is KGHSH, CDR2 LQKENI. DNA of the CDR3: TGTGCCAGCTCACCACGGAGGGGACCTAATCAGCCCCAGCATTTT. Residues: CASSPRRGPNQPQHF.

The chain carries TRBV11-2 and TRBJ1-5; the D gene is possibly TRBD1 (6 bases). Trimming cost V 1 base and J 2 bases, with 12 bases left between them. Germline loops: CDR1 SGHAT, CDR2 FQNNGV. This CDR3 spans 16 amino acids. The CDR3 nucleotides are TGTGCCAGCAGCTTAGGATCTAAGGGGGGCAATCAGCCCCAGCATTTT. It codes for CASSLGSKGGNQPQHF.

This chain links TRBV5-8 with TRBJ2-3, with TRBD2 as a possible D gene (7 bases). Looked up from germline, CDR1 is SGHTS and CDR2 is YDEGEE. The length of the CDR3 is 15 residues. Trimming left V 2 bases short and J 2 bases short, with 12 bases between. CDR3 sequence: CASSLGGGPTDTQYF. Written as DNA, the CDR3 is TGTGCCAGCAGCTTAGGGGGGGGCCCCACAGATACGCAGTATTTT.

The chain couples TRBV2 to TRBJ2-3; the D gene is possibly TRBD1 (5 bases). V lost 9 bases and J lost 1, with 14 bases in between. The CDR3 runs to 14 residues. Germline-derived CDR1 and CDR2 are SNHLY and FYNNEI. CDR3 protein: CAREKDSGTDTQYF. Written as DNA, the CDR3 is TGTGCCAGGGAGAAAGACAGTGGCACAGATACGCAGTATTTT.

CDR3 sequence reads: CASSKDRELTEAFF. In DNA form, the CDR3 reads TGTGCCAGCTCAAAGGACAGAGAACTTACTGAAGCTTTCTTT. The chain recombines TRBV18 with TRBJ1-1; the D gene is possibly TRBD1 (6 bases). The ends were cut back, 5 bases at V and 5 bases at J, with 15 bases in the middle. Germline V gene data show CDR1 as KGHSH and CDR2 as LQKENI. The CDR3 length is 14 residues. Based on the CDR3 plus reference TRBV18 and TRBJ1-1, the full variable domain is NAGVMQNPRHLVRRRGQEARLRCSPMKGHSHVYWYRQLPEEGLKFMVYLQKENIIDESGMPKERFSAEFPKEGPSILRIQQVVRGDSAAYFCASSKDRELTEAFFGQGTRLTVV.

The genes are TRBV6-6 and TRBJ2-5; TRBD1 is a possible D gene (6 bases). Per the germline V gene, CDR1 is MNHNY and CDR2 is SVGAGI (reference sequence). The V end was cut by 2 bases, the J end by 1 base, with 11 bases between. CDR3 length equals 15 residues. CDR3 DNA: TGTGCCAGCAGTTACACAGGGTCCCCCCAAGAGACCCAGTACTTC. Translating it yields CASSYTGSPQETQYF.

The rearrangement uses TRBV5-1 and TRBJ2-2; 10 positions agree with TRBD1. This CDR3 region has 15 residues. Germline V gene sequence: CDR1 SGHRS, CDR2 YFSETQ. J was trimmed by 5 bases and V by 6 bases; bases with no gene match: 7. CDR3 DNA: TGCGCCAGCACCAGACAGGGGGCGGGGACCGGGGAGCTGTTTTTT. Protein: CASTRQGAGTGELFF.

The rearrangement joins TRBV25-1 to TRBJ2-4, with 7 bases that match TRBD1. The CDR3 is 15 residues long. CDR1 is MGHDK, CDR2 SYGVNS, per germline. V was clipped by 1 base and J by 3 bases; unmatched bases: 3. CDR3 nucleotide sequence: TGTGCCAGCAGTGAATTGGGGACAGACAAAAACATTCAGTACTTC. This codes for CASSELGTDKNIQYF.

The V call is TRBV13, the J call TRBJ1-3; 8 bases fit TRBD1. CDR3 length: 13 residues. Germline lookup yields CDR1 PRHDT and CDR2 FYEKMQ (reference sequence). V lost 9 bases, J lost 4 bases, and 5 bases stayed unmatched. For the CDR3, the DNA is TGTGCCAGACCGGACAGGGCGGGAAACACCATATATTTT. Translated: CARPDRAGNTIYF.

The V and J genes are TRBV5-1 and TRBJ1-3; no definite D call. Trimming took off 7 bases at V and 2 bases at J, with 10 bases between the two ends. Germline CDR1 and CDR2: SGHRS and YFSETQ. This CDR3 is built from 13 residues. The CDR3 here is CASQLGPGNTIYF. For the CDR3, the DNA is TGCGCCAGCCAACTCGGTCCTGGAAACACCATATATTTT.

The V call is TRBV5-1, the J call TRBJ2-1; 7 nucleotides match TRBD1. This CDR3 is built from 15 residues. The V gene's germline CDR1 is SGHRS and CDR2 YFSETQ. V lost 4 bases to trimming and J lost 1 base; unmatched junction nucleotides: 5. The CDR3 protein is CASSTPGQSYNEQFF. The CDR3 nucleotides are TGCGCCAGCAGCACACCGGGACAGTCCTACAATGAGCAGTTCTTC.

The chain carries TRBV7-2 and TRBJ1-5; the match to TRBD1 covers 7 bases. With 5 bases clipped from V and 1 base from J, the junction kept 8 bases outside the gene matches. CDR3 length equals 16 residues. Germline loops: CDR1 SGHTA, CDR2 FQGNSA. CDR3 residues: CASSIQTGWSNQPQHF. DNA of the CDR3: TGTGCCAGCAGCATACAGACAGGGTGGAGCAATCAGCCCCAGCATTTT.

The chain employs TRBV4-1 and TRBJ1-5, with a tentative D call TRBD1 (5 bases). The CDR3 loop spans 15 amino acids. Germline values: CDR1 MGHRA, CDR2 YSYEKL. The ends were cut back, 5 bases at V and 0 bases at J, with 11 bases in the middle. The CDR3 sequence: CASSDRFYSNQPQHF. The CDR3 coding sequence is TGCGCCAGCAGCGACAGATTTTATAGCAATCAGCCCCAGCATTTT.

The chain couples TRBV10-3 to TRBJ2-7; TRBD1 aligns across 9 bases. J gave up 5 bases and V 6 bases, and 5 bases lay outside the gene matches. This CDR3 has 13 residues. Germline CDR1 is ENHRY and CDR2 is SYGVKD. The CDR3 reads CAIRPGTGNEQYF. The CDR3 nucleotides read TGTGCCATCAGACCCGGGACAGGGAACGAGCAGTACTTC.

The J gene is TRBJ2-1, the V gene TRBV6-5, with 9 bases aligning to TRBD2. V lost 0 bases to trimming and J lost 7 bases; unmatched junction nucleotides: 7. This CDR3 is 16 amino acids long. Germline V gene lookup returns CDR1 MNHEY and CDR2 SVGAGI. The CDR3 protein is CASSYSAGGVSNEQFF. DNA of the CDR3: TGTGCCAGCAGTTACTCAGCGGGGGGAGTGAGTAATGAGCAGTTCTTC.

This sequence joins TRBV7-2 and TRBJ2-3, with TRBD2 identical over 12 bases. The CDR3 totals 19 residues. Germline trimming cut 3 bases from V and 0 bases from J; bases unmatched to any gene: 10. Germline V gene lookup returns CDR1 SGHTA and CDR2 FQGNSA. The CDR3 DNA is TGTGCCAGCAGCTTGTGGCTAGCGGGGGGGCCAGTCAGCACAGATACGCAGTATTTT. As protein: CASSLWLAGGPVSTDTQYF.

The chain combines TRBV5-1 with TRBJ2-2; possibly TRBD2 for D (5 bases). The CDR3 extends over 12 amino acids. Germline-derived CDR1 and CDR2 are SGHRS and YFSETQ. Trimming left V 2 bases short and J 7 bases short, with 6 bases between. The CDR3 reads CASSLGGGELFF. The CDR3 DNA reads TGCGCCAGCAGCTTAGGAGGCGGGGAGCTGTTTTTT.